The rows below give T cell receptor beta chains drawn from one sample of a study of T cell responses to AZD1222 COVID-19 vaccine. Sequencing was performed with immunoSEQ multiplex PCR; in TCRdb, only in-frame clones are kept and a portion is missing. The sample has tens of thousands of clones, 92% seen once. Sequenced material: peripheral blood, taken 28 days after the second AZD1222 dose. All receptors come from an adult who received the AZD1222 COVID-19 vaccine. Each CDR3 is given with its conserved first and last residue.

V gene,J gene,CDR3 protein
TRBV4-3,TRBJ1-6,CASSQERGQNSPLHF
TRBV5-1,TRBJ2-7,CASTRTDSSYEQYF
TRBV4-1,TRBJ2-3,CASRSQGGGTDTQYF
TRBV7-9,TRBJ1-4,CASSPRSGGLGDEKLFF
TRBV28,TRBJ1-5,CASSRDSNQPQHF
TRBV4-2,TRBJ2-5,CASSQDGGREEETQYF
TRBV9,TRBJ1-5,CASSVQGGEEQPQHF
TRBV28,TRBJ1-3,CASKSGGNSGNTIYF
TRBV5-1,TRBJ2-6,CASSLEPIRGQGANVLTF
TRBV18,TRBJ2-1,CASSPLFGSGQKDYNEQFF
TRBV9,TRBJ2-2,CASSVAPLTGELFF
TRBV15,TRBJ2-7,CATSSGGLGGYEQYF
TRBV27,TRBJ2-7,CASSSQGTYYEQYF
TRBV7-2,TRBJ2-5,CASSLRQGLQTQYF
TRBV11-3,TRBJ2-5,CASSARDRGPQETQYF
TRBV18,TRBJ1-5,CASSAETGRVNQPQHF
TRBV19,TRBJ1-2,CASSFQRDYGYTF
TRBV19,TRBJ1-5,CASSVAFYSNQPQHF
TRBV11-3,TRBJ1-2,CASSLSRAGGYGYTF
TRBV9,TRBJ2-7,CASSGGPVESSYEQYF
TRBV4-3,TRBJ1-4,CASSRWGGNEKLFF
TRBV9,TRBJ1-1,CASSARTGNTEAFF
TRBV24-1,TRBJ2-3,CATSDSSGRVADTQYF
TRBV5-1,TRBJ1-1,CASSLPGQGRPEAFF
TRBV9,TRBJ1-1,CASSVEWVGTEAFF
TRBV6-1,TRBJ2-7,CASSEVGTIPTYEQYF
TRBV6-4,TRBJ1-1,CASSDSQGANEAFF
TRBV6-6,TRBJ2-2,CASSPSWTGITQGNTGELFF
TRBV20-1,TRBJ2-1,CSASRAGEQFF
TRBV7-9,TRBJ1-1,CASSPTGGTEAFF
TRBV6-5,TRBJ1-1,CASSTPYRGYTEAFF
TRBV5-6,TRBJ1-2,CASSGLNYGYTF
TRBV28,TRBJ1-1,CASSLDRGAFF
TRBV6-6,TRBJ1-1,CASSYDPGRTEAFF
TRBV15,TRBJ1-2,CATSREGGIGGYTF
TRBV6-4,TRBJ2-1,CASSDTSGSFNEQFF
TRBV5-6,TRBJ2-1,CASIRTSGGNFVNEQFF
TRBV29-1,TRBJ2-3,CSVKRASGNQDTQYF
TRBV6-5,TRBJ2-1,CASSWRGDDEQFF
TRBV19,TRBJ2-3,CASSITSGLTDTQYF
TRBV14,TRBJ1-5,CASSQGGSQPQHF
TRBV6-5,TRBJ2-2,CASSYTTPTPGELFF
TRBV5-4,TRBJ2-5,CASSLYAARAGEETQYF
TRBV12-3/TRBV12-4,TRBJ2-1,CASSLGSVGSPFF
TRBV11-2,TRBJ2-5,CASSLGGTSQETQYF
TRBV5-1,TRBJ2-7,CASSLQEAVYEQYF
TRBV7-9,TRBJ2-5,CASSLGSARPTQYF
TRBV4-1,TRBJ2-2,CASSQISRELFF
TRBV12-5,TRBJ1-3,CASGLRQGTGNTIYF
TRBV27,TRBJ1-5,CASSLSMAQPQHF
TRBV7-2,TRBJ1-2,CASSLTGDYGYTF
TRBV2,TRBJ1-5,CASSAWQGGNQPQHF
TRBV11-2,TRBJ2-1,CASSLANPLAGTSYNEQFF
TRBV19,TRBJ1-5,CATHGTAEGQPQHF
TRBV5-1,TRBJ2-1,CASSLRGFDNEQFF